The sample holds a few counts of the clone carrying this T cell receptor beta chain. Antigen unknown. RNA extraction gave at least 5.5 micrograms of total RNA per sample. In germline, CDR1 is LGHNT, CDR2 FRNRAP. V was cut by 6 bases and J by 6 bases, with 24 bases left in between. The CDR3 contains 16 residues. For the second PCR, which ran for 7 to 11 cycles, a sample-barcoded 5' primer and a J-beta primer mix were used. MiXCR, run by TCRdb on the 5' RACE reads, gives a single entry per CDR3 protein. The sample consists of some 290,000 distinct CDR3 sequences, roughly 29% of them appearing once. The data were taken from a study of blood T cells in healthy people across ages. General study results and limits: Donor CMV status, an unknown factor, possibly confounded changes in expanded clonotypes.

The clonotype was recovered from a woman aged 70-85 years in good health. This chain connects TRBV12-5 to TRBJ2-7; D might be TRBD1 (6 bases). Sequenced material: blood. The CDR3 sequence is CASGSTDRQIPSEQYF. In DNA, the CDR3 is TGTGCTAGTGGATCCACGGACAGACAAATTCCTTCCGAGCAGTACTTC. Filled out from reference TRBV12-5 and TRBJ2-7, the complete variable domain reads DARVTQTPRHKVTEMGQEVTMRCQPILGHNTVFWYRQTMMQGLELLAYFRNRAPLDDSGMPKDRFSAEMPDATLATLKIQPSEPRDSAVYFCASGSTDRQIPSEQYFGPGTRLTVT.